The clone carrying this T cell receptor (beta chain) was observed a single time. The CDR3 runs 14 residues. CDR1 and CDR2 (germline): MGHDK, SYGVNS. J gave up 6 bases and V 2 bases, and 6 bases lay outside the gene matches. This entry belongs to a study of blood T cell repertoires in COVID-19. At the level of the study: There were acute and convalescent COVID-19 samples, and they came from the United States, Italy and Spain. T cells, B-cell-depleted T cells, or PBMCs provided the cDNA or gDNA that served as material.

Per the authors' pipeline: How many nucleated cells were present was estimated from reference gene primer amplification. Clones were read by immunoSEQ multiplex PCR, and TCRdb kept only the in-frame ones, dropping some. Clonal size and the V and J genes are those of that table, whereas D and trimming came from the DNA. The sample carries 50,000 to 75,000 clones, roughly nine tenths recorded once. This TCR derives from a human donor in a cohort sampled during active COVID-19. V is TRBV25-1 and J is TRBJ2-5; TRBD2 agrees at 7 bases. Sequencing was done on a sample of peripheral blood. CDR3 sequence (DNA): TGTGCCAGCAGTGAACGGCGGGAGATAAAGACCCAGTACTTC. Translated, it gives CASSERREIKTQYF. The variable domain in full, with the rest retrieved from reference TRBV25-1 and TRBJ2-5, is EADIYQTPRYLVIGTGKKITLECSQTMGHDKMYWYQQDPGMELHLIHYSYGVNSTEKGDLSSESTVSRIRTEHFPLTLESARPSHTSQYLCASSERREIKTQYFGPGTRLLVL.